This entry concerns a single T cell receptor beta chain. The record originates from a study of human T cells and chemical hapten exposure. The trim removed 6 bases at V and 6 bases at J, leaving 9 bases unmatched. The CDR3 covers 14 residues. The germline V gene encodes CDR1 MDHEN and CDR2 SYDVKM. Time point in this sample: patch test 2, 6 weeks after DPC sensitization. Treatment defined: therapeutic diphenylcyclopropenone sensitization with weekly scalp DPC. One entry per CDR3 protein, called by TCRdb with MiXCR from the RACE reads. The table shows tens of thousands of distinct CDR3 sequences, with about 9% occurring only once.

The TCR originated in a woman between 50 and 59 years old with alopecia areata. Some clones in this sample may be carry-over from other donors' samples. The material sequenced was whole blood, taken in connection with sensitization to the hapten diphenylcyclopropenone (DPC). V and J are TRBV28 and TRBJ2-7; TRBD1 matches at 9 bases. Here the CDR3 reads CASSRPDRGSEQYF. DNA for the CDR3: TGTGCCAGCAGCCGCCCGGACAGGGGAAGCGAGCAGTACTTC.